This is a list of T cell receptor beta chains from one sample in a study of beta chain features in type 1 diabetes. The table came from immunoSEQ multiplex PCR; TCRdb's copy has only in-frame clones and leaves some out. Of some 270,000 clones listed, less than 15% are singletons. The sample comprised naive CD4+ T cells from blood. The receptors stem from a woman aged 40 to 50 in good health. CDR3s include the opening cysteine and the closing phenylalanine or tryptophan. A D gene is named only where the DNA matches it firmly. The size of a clone is reported for some rows only, either as once, few or many, or as a class for expanded clones.

-,-,TRBV5-6,TRBJ1-3,CASSFRIAPSGNTIYF,TGTGCCAGCAGCTTCAGGATAGCCCCGTCAGGGAACACCATATATTTT
-,-,TRBV5-1,TRBJ2-2,CASSLIGGGAGELFF,TGCGCCAGCAGCTTGATCGGGGGAGGCGCCGGGGAGCTGTTTTTT
-,TRBD1,TRBV18,TRBJ2-1,CASSLLDRGPEQFF,TGTGCCAGCTCACTTTTGGACAGGGGGCCTGAGCAGTTCTTC
-,-,TRBV9,TRBJ2-5,CASSVVGAEETQYF,TGTGCCAGCAGCGTAGTGGGGGCGGAAGAGACCCAGTACTTC
-,TRBD2,TRBV13,TRBJ2-4,CASSLGTSGGIPVNIQYF,TGTGCCAGCAGCCTAGGGACTAGCGGGGGGATACCAGTAAACATTCAGTACTTC
few,-,TRBV9,TRBJ2-5,CASSFRTGQETQYF,TGTGCCAGCAGCTTTCGGACTGGTCAAGAGACCCAGTACTTC
-,-,TRBV2,TRBJ1-5,CASGAGLVSQHF,TGTGCCAGCGGGGCAGGGCTGGTGTCCCAGCATTTT
few,TRBD2,TRBV7-2,TRBJ2-3,CASSPRSTLAGGRTDTQYF,TGTGCCAGCAGCCCCCGGTCTACCCTAGCGGGGGGGCGGACAGATACGCAGTATTTT
few,TRBD2,TRBV15,TRBJ2-4,CATSRRSGREDIQYF,TGTGCCACCAGCAGACGTTCCGGCCGGGAGGACATTCAGTACTTC
few,TRBD1,TRBV18,TRBJ2-7,CASSRTGGNIYEQYF,TGTGCCAGCTCACGGACAGGGGGCAATATCTACGAGCAGTACTTC
few,-,TRBV21-1,TRBJ2-2,CASSKAGPVLNTGELFF,TGTGCCAGCAGCAAAGCGGGGCCAGTCCTTAACACCGGGGAGCTGTTTTTT
few,TRBD1,TRBV4-1,TRBJ2-2,CASSLSDRVNTGELFF,TGCGCCAGCAGCCTATCGGACAGGGTGAACACCGGGGAGCTGTTTTTT
-,TRBD2,TRBV7-2,TRBJ2-1,CASSPQRGSYEQFF,TGTGCCAGCAGTCCGCAGCGGGGGAGTTATGAGCAGTTCTTC
-,-,TRBV7-2,TRBJ1-1,CASSPKRENTEAFF,TGTGCCAGCAGCCCTAAGAGGGAGAACACTGAAGCTTTCTTT
few,TRBD1,TRBV19,TRBJ2-5,CASRLGGRGRQTQYF,TGTGCCAGTAGGCTCGGGGGCAGGGGGCGGCAGACCCAGTACTTC
-,-,TRBV6-5,TRBJ2-3,CASSYGGAARGDTQYF,TGTGCCAGCAGTTACGGCGGGGCAGCCCGAGGGGATACGCAGTATTTT
-,TRBD1,TRBV5-6,TRBJ2-7,CASSRGQGLYEQYF,TGTGCCAGCAGCCGGGGACAGGGTCTCTACGAGCAGTACTTC
-,TRBD2,TRBV25-1,TRBJ2-5,CASGRGSQETQYF,TGTGCCAGCGGGCGGGGGTCCCAAGAGACCCAGTACTTC
-,-,TRBV7-2,TRBJ2-7,CASSLLGSSYEQYF,TGTGCCAGCAGCTTACTGGGGAGCTCCTACGAGCAGTACTTC
-,-,TRBV6-5,TRBJ2-2,CASSYSKELNTGELFF,TGTGCCAGCAGTTACTCGAAGGAGTTGAACACCGGGGAGCTGTTTTTT
-,TRBD1,TRBV4-1,TRBJ2-2,CASRRTGGAGELFF,TGCGCCAGCAGACGGACAGGGGGGGCCGGGGAGCTGTTTTTT
-,TRBD1,TRBV13,TRBJ2-1,CASSSRTGVLVGEQFF,TGTGCCAGCAGCTCGCGGACAGGGGTCCTCGTGGGTGAGCAGTTCTTC
-,-,TRBV21-1,TRBJ1-5,CASSKTGNSNQPQHF,TGTGCCAGCAGCAAAACAGGGAATAGCAATCAGCCCCAGCATTTT
once,TRBD2,TRBV6-5,TRBJ2-3,CASSPGTSVGTQYF,TGTGCCAGCAGTCCCGGGACTAGCGTTGGTACGCAGTATTTT
few,-,TRBV6-5,TRBJ1-2,CASRTGHLNYGYTF,TGTGCCAGCAGAACGGGACACCTTAACTATGGCTACACCTTC
-,-,TRBV6-1,TRBJ1-4,CASSETGTTNEKLFF,TGTGCCAGCAGTGAAACCGGTACAACTAATGAAAAACTGTTTTTT
-,-,TRBV29-1,TRBJ2-1,CSVDPGTSYNEQFF,TGCAGCGTTGATCCGGGGACTTCCTACAATGAGCAGTTCTTC
-,-,TRBV7-7,TRBJ1-2,CASTPRVNYGYTF,TGTGCTAGCACCCCCCGTGTTAACTATGGCTACACCTTC
-,TRBD1,TRBV5-6,TRBJ2-7,CASSPDRGRNSYEQYF,TGTGCCAGCAGCCCGGACAGGGGCCGTAATTCCTACGAGCAGTACTTC
few,-,TRBV5-8,TRBJ2-1,CASSLGGRGYNEQFF,TGTGCCAGCAGCTTGGGGGGGCGAGGGTACAATGAGCAGTTCTTC
-,-,TRBV2,TRBJ2-7,CASQRGGYEQYF,TGTGCCAGCCAGAGGGGAGGCTACGAGCAGTACTTC
many,-,TRBV7-2,TRBJ2-1,CASSYGFRDEQFF,TGTGCCAGCAGCTATGGATTCCGGGATGAGCAGTTCTTC
-,-,TRBV5-1,TRBJ2-5,CASSLGQKQETQYF,TGCGCCAGCAGCTTGGGACAGAAACAAGAGACCCAGTACTTC
few,TRBD1,TRBV5-4,TRBJ1-2,CASRSPGQGGYGYTF,TGTGCCAGCAGATCACCGGGACAGGGTGGCTATGGCTACACCTTC
-,-,TRBV9,TRBJ2-1,CASSVALEGANEQFF,TGTGCCAGCAGCGTAGCGCTGGAGGGTGCTAATGAGCAGTTCTTC
-,TRBD1,TRBV18,TRBJ2-4,CASSPRRGLAKNIQYF,TGTGCCAGCTCACCACGCAGGGGGCTGGCCAAAAACATTCAGTACTTC
-,-,TRBV5-1,TRBJ2-3,CASRTGSDTQYF,TGCGCCAGCAGAACAGGATCAGATACGCAGTATTTT
-,TRBD1,TRBV14,TRBJ2-5,CASSPGQGAVETQYF,TGTGCCAGCAGCCCCGGACAGGGGGCAGTTGAGACCCAGTACTTC
few,-,TRBV5-4,TRBJ1-2,CASSPDRFYGYTF,TGTGCCAGCAGCCCAGACAGGTTCTATGGCTACACCTTC
few,-,TRBV29-1,TRBJ2-7,CSGRGGGGYEQYF,TGCAGCGGACGCGGTGGAGGGGGCTACGAGCAGTACTTC
-,TRBD1,TRBV5-1,TRBJ1-2,CASSLEGQGGYGYTF,TGCGCCAGCAGCTTGGAGGGTCAGGGGGGCTATGGCTACACCTTC
-,TRBD1,TRBV18,TRBJ2-7,CASSPKTGSSYEQYF,TGTGCCAGCTCACCGAAGACAGGGAGCTCCTACGAGCAGTACTTC
-,-,TRBV7-2,TRBJ2-5,CASSLARETQYF,TGTGCCAGCAGCTTAGCGCGAGAGACCCAGTACTTC
-,-,TRBV7-2,TRBJ1-4,CASSFALESTNEKLFF,TGTGCCAGCAGCTTCGCCCTGGAGTCGACTAATGAAAAACTGTTTTTT
-,-,TRBV5-1,TRBJ2-3,CASSLGGDSTDTQYF,TGCGCCAGCAGCTTGGGGGGAGACAGCACAGATACGCAGTATTTT
-,TRBD1,TRBV5-1,TRBJ2-5,CASSFRTGSSEETQYF,TGCGCCAGCAGCTTCCGGACAGGTTCATCAGAAGAGACCCAGTACTTC
-,-,TRBV15,TRBJ2-6,CATKTSGANVLTF,TGTGCCACCAAAACTTCTGGGGCCAACGTCCTGACTTTC
-,-,TRBV6-1,TRBJ2-7,CASSAGNRDYEQYF,TGTGCCAGCAGTGCCGGGAACCGCGACTACGAGCAGTACTTC
-,TRBD2,TRBV7-9,TRBJ2-3,CASSLLLAGLLTDTQYF,TGTGCCAGCAGCCTCCTTCTAGCGGGGCTCTTGACAGATACGCAGTATTTT
few,-,TRBV4-3,TRBJ1-5,CASSQDTGGNQPQHF,TGCGCCAGCAGCCAAGATACGGGGGGCAATCAGCCCCAGCATTTT
few,TRBD1,TRBV2,TRBJ2-7,CASSEGQEYF,TGTGCCAGCAGTGAGGGACAGGAGTACTTC
-,-,TRBV10-3,TRBJ1-2,CAISGIDRPGGYTF,TGTGCCATCAGTGGAATCGACCGACCGGGAGGCTACACCTTC
many,TRBD1,TRBV7-8,TRBJ2-5,CASSWRTGQETQYF,TGTGCCAGCAGCTGGAGGACAGGGCAAGAGACCCAGTACTTC
few,-,TRBV6-1,TRBJ1-4,CASSARAGVEKLFF,TGTGCCAGCAGTGCCCGGGCCGGGGTAGAAAAACTGTTTTTT
-,-,TRBV5-1,TRBJ2-3,CASSLGAGVGSGDTQYF,TGCGCCAGCAGCTTGGGGGCCGGGGTGGGGAGTGGAGATACGCAGTATTTT